In its sample, the clone carrying this T cell receptor (beta chain) was seen a few times. Its antigen remains unidentified. V shed 5 bases, J shed 7 bases, and the junction held 9 bases outside the gene matches. The CDR3 consists of 15 residues. The data are from a study of identical twins. cDNA carried unique molecular identifiers, and a universal primer site was added by template switching. Using its own MiXCR run on the 5' RACE reads, TCRdb lists one record per CDR3 protein. Of around 490,000 distinct CDR3 sequences in the sample, 20% to 25% were seen once. General study findings and limits: Cross-sectional statistical analysis was relied on for the conclusions, without the same donors being followed. Excess low generation probability was seen in twin-shared out-of-frame alpha sequences. Analyses of zero insertions could be partly confounded by invariant MAIT and iNKT cells.

These data were likewise used in another study, on yellow fever vaccine responses in identical twins.

Sequenced sample: CD4+ T cells sorted from blood. The TCR was taken from a woman younger than 30 in good health. The rearrangement joins TRBV12-3 or TRBV12-4 to TRBJ2-3, with 10 bases identical to TRBD2. CDR3 sequence: CASSTEGLARNTQYF. The CDR3 region has the DNA TGTGCCAGCAGTACGGAGGGACTAGCGAGGAATACGCAGTATTTT.